This TCR beta chain was sequenced in a study of shared clonotypes between healthy human individuals. CD4+ cell separation produced CD45RA+ naive and CD45RA-negative memory subsets. Whole-study results and caveats: Memory subsets had estimated richness that was generally smaller than that of naive subsets.

Measured with immunoSEQ multiplex PCR; TCRdb has only the in-frame clones, and not every one. The sample yields 2 million or so clones, roughly 94% seen once. Remarks on this clone: What it binds is not known.

The germline V gene encodes CDR1 MNHNS and CDR2 SASEGT. The junction had 9 bases not matched to a gene; V was cut back by 7 bases and J by 5 bases. This CDR3 region has 15 residues. The specimen sequenced was naive CD4+ T cells sorted from blood. Subset of the sample: CD45RA+ positively selected. The sequence was collected from a man aged 18 to 29 in good health. V gene TRBV6-1 combines with J gene TRBJ2-5; 11 bases align to TRBD2. The CDR3 bases are TGTGCCAGCACCGACGGACTAGCGGGTCTGGAGACCCAGTACTTC. Translation: CASTDGLAGLETQYF.